These T cell receptor beta chains were read from a single sample in a study of cytomegalovirus exposure and HLA in healthy donors. Measured with immunoSEQ multiplex PCR; TCRdb has only the in-frame clones, and not every one. The data show some 110,000 clones, around 75% seen once. The sequencing input was PBMCs. The receptors here all came from a male donor in good health and CMV-seropositive. Both conserved end residues are part of each CDR3. The order of the fields is CDR3 DNA, CDR3 protein, J gene, clone size, V gene, D gene. The D gene is left open where the match is weak. Not all rows give a size; the values are once, few, many and, for expanded clones, a class.

CDR3nt: TGCGCCAGCAGCCAAGAGGTGGCTCTCGAGCAGTACTTC; CDR3aa: CASSQEVALEQYF; j_gene: TRBJ2-7; abundance: few; v_gene: TRBV4-3; d_gene: NA
CDR3nt: TGCGCCAGCAGCCAAGATTTAATCCACGAGCAGTACTTC; CDR3aa: CASSQDLIHEQYF; j_gene: TRBJ2-7; abundance: NA; v_gene: TRBV4-1; d_gene: NA
CDR3nt: TGTGCCAGTAGCGCCGCCGGGACAGGGTCCTACGAGCAGTACTTC; CDR3aa: CASSAAGTGSYEQYF; j_gene: TRBJ2-7; abundance: NA; v_gene: TRBV19; d_gene: TRBD1
CDR3nt: TGCAGCGGTTTGGGACAGGGGCCCCAAGAGACCCAGTACTTC; CDR3aa: CSGLGQGPQETQYF; j_gene: TRBJ2-5; abundance: once; v_gene: TRBV29-1; d_gene: TRBD1
CDR3nt: TGTGCCAGCGGCAGGACAGGGCCAAACTATGGCTACACCTTC; CDR3aa: CASGRTGPNYGYTF; j_gene: TRBJ1-2; abundance: NA; v_gene: TRBV7-9; d_gene: TRBD1
CDR3nt: TGTGCCTGGAGTGAGGCAGGGATCGGCAAAAACATTCAGTACTTC; CDR3aa: CAWSEAGIGKNIQYF; j_gene: TRBJ2-4; abundance: NA; v_gene: TRBV30; d_gene: NA
CDR3nt: TGCGCCAGCAGCCGGTCCGGGACAGTTATTGGGGAGCAGTACTTC; CDR3aa: CASSRSGTVIGEQYF; j_gene: TRBJ2-7; abundance: NA; v_gene: TRBV4-1; d_gene: TRBD1
CDR3nt: TGTGCCAGCAGTCAGGGCTGGGGAGGAAACACTGAAGCTTTCTTT; CDR3aa: CASSQGWGGNTEAFF; j_gene: TRBJ1-1; abundance: NA; v_gene: TRBV7-2; d_gene: NA
CDR3nt: TGTGCCAGCAGCTTAGTTCAGGGCACTGAAGCTTTCTTT; CDR3aa: CASSLVQGTEAFF; j_gene: TRBJ1-1; abundance: NA; v_gene: TRBV7-6; d_gene: NA
CDR3nt: TGTGCCGGAGCCGGAAACAGGGGGCACGAAAAACTGTTTTTT; CDR3aa: CAGAGNRGHEKLFF; j_gene: TRBJ1-4; abundance: NA; v_gene: TRBV2; d_gene: TRBD1
CDR3nt: TGTGCCAGCAGCTTAGGCAGAAACTCCTACGAGCAGTACTTC; CDR3aa: CASSLGRNSYEQYF; j_gene: TRBJ2-7; abundance: NA; v_gene: TRBV7-9; d_gene: NA
CDR3nt: TGCGCCAGCAGTTTCGGCGGCGGGGGCGAGCAGTACTTC; CDR3aa: CASSFGGGGEQYF; j_gene: TRBJ2-7; abundance: once; v_gene: TRBV5-1; d_gene: TRBD2
CDR3nt: TGTGCCAGCTCACCCGGGACTAGCGCATACAATGAGCAGTTCTTC; CDR3aa: CASSPGTSAYNEQFF; j_gene: TRBJ2-1; abundance: NA; v_gene: TRBV18; d_gene: TRBD2
CDR3nt: TGTGCCAGCAGACTCAGGGGGACACCCTACGAGCAGTACTTC; CDR3aa: CASRLRGTPYEQYF; j_gene: TRBJ2-7; abundance: NA; v_gene: TRBV27; d_gene: TRBD1
CDR3nt: TGTGCTAGCAGCTTAGGTCAGGGTAACGAGCAGTACTTC; CDR3aa: CASSLGQGNEQYF; j_gene: TRBJ2-7; abundance: NA; v_gene: TRBV7-7; d_gene: NA
CDR3nt: TGTGCCAGCAGCGTATTGGACAGTACTAGTAACAACTATGGCTACACCTTC; CDR3aa: CASSVLDSTSNNYGYTF; j_gene: TRBJ1-2; abundance: NA; v_gene: TRBV9; d_gene: NA
CDR3nt: TGTGCTAGCAGTCCGGGGGACAGGGCTGCAACTAATGAAAAACTGTTTTTT; CDR3aa: CASSPGDRAATNEKLFF; j_gene: TRBJ1-4; abundance: NA; v_gene: TRBV28; d_gene: TRBD1
CDR3nt: TGTGCCAGCTCGTGGGACAGATACTACGAGCAGTACTTC; CDR3aa: CASSWDRYYEQYF; j_gene: TRBJ2-7; abundance: NA; v_gene: TRBV18; d_gene: TRBD1
CDR3nt: TGTGCCAGCAGTTTAGTGGACAGGGGGCTCAGGGGCTACCCCTTC; CDR3aa: CASSLVDRGLRGYPF; j_gene: TRBJ1-2; abundance: few; v_gene: TRBV28; d_gene: TRBD1
CDR3nt: TGTGCCAGCAGTAACACAGGGGCGGGAACTAATGAAAAACTGTTTTTT; CDR3aa: CASSNTGAGTNEKLFF; j_gene: TRBJ1-4; abundance: NA; v_gene: TRBV5-6; d_gene: TRBD1
CDR3nt: TGTGCCAGCAGTGACCGCTGGGGCAGACACTATGGCTACACCTTC; CDR3aa: CASSDRWGRHYGYTF; j_gene: TRBJ1-2; abundance: NA; v_gene: TRBV6-1; d_gene: NA
CDR3nt: TGCAGCGTTGCTCTGTTAAAGGGGGCCGGGGAGCTGTTTTTT; CDR3aa: CSVALLKGAGELFF; j_gene: TRBJ2-2; abundance: once; v_gene: TRBV29-1; d_gene: NA
CDR3nt: TGCGCCAGCAGTAGGGACTCTCTAAATTCACCCCTCCACTTT; CDR3aa: CASSRDSLNSPLHF; j_gene: TRBJ1-6; abundance: NA; v_gene: TRBV5-1; d_gene: NA
CDR3nt: TGTGCCAGTGCCCTTCGGGCGGGGGGGGGCGTATACGAGCAGTACTTC; CDR3aa: CASALRAGGGVYEQYF; j_gene: TRBJ2-7; abundance: few; v_gene: TRBV7-2; d_gene: TRBD2
CDR3nt: TGTGCCAGCAGCGTAGGGTATTATTCGGTGGGAGTTGACGAGCAGTACTTC; CDR3aa: CASSVGYYSVGVDEQYF; j_gene: TRBJ2-7; abundance: NA; v_gene: TRBV9; d_gene: NA
CDR3nt: TGCGCCAGCAGCGCGGGGACTAGCGGGGGGGCCAGCGGGGAGACCCAGTACTTC; CDR3aa: CASSAGTSGGASGETQYF; j_gene: TRBJ2-5; abundance: NA; v_gene: TRBV5-1; d_gene: TRBD2
CDR3nt: TGCGCCAGCAGCTTGACAGGAACCTACGAGCAGTACTTC; CDR3aa: CASSLTGTYEQYF; j_gene: TRBJ2-7; abundance: NA; v_gene: TRBV5-1; d_gene: NA
CDR3nt: TGTGCCAGCAGTTACCGGGACAGTGCGAACACTGAAGCTTTCTTT; CDR3aa: CASSYRDSANTEAFF; j_gene: TRBJ1-1; abundance: NA; v_gene: TRBV6-5; d_gene: TRBD1
CDR3nt: TGTGCCTGGAGTAACACAAGGAGCCAAACTGAAGCTTTCTTT; CDR3aa: CAWSNTRSQTEAFF; j_gene: TRBJ1-1; abundance: NA; v_gene: TRBV30; d_gene: NA
CDR3nt: TGCGCCAGCAGCTTGGGACAGGGAGGCACAGATACGCAGTATTTT; CDR3aa: CASSLGQGGTDTQYF; j_gene: TRBJ2-3; abundance: NA; v_gene: TRBV5-1; d_gene: TRBD1
CDR3nt: TGTGCCAGCAGCTCGAGGACCCGGGGCGAGCAGTACTTC; CDR3aa: CASSSRTRGEQYF; j_gene: TRBJ2-7; abundance: NA; v_gene: TRBV7-2; d_gene: NA
CDR3nt: TGCGCCAGCAGCTCGGGATTCACAGATACGCAGTATTTT; CDR3aa: CASSSGFTDTQYF; j_gene: TRBJ2-3; abundance: NA; v_gene: TRBV4-1; d_gene: NA
CDR3nt: TGTGCCAGCTCAGATGGCCGGAGCTCCTACAATGAGCAGTTCTTC; CDR3aa: CASSDGRSSYNEQFF; j_gene: TRBJ2-1; abundance: few; v_gene: TRBV18; d_gene: NA
CDR3nt: TGTGCCAGCAGCCAAGATACGCCGCGGGGTGACTTTTCGGCCTACGAGCAGTACTTC; CDR3aa: CASSQDTPRGDFSAYEQYF; j_gene: TRBJ2-7; abundance: once; v_gene: TRBV4-2; d_gene: NA
CDR3nt: TGTGCCAGCAGCCCGGGGGGGGGCTGGGAGACCCAGTACTTC; CDR3aa: CASSPGGGWETQYF; j_gene: TRBJ2-5; abundance: NA; v_gene: TRBV9; d_gene: TRBD2
CDR3nt: TGTGCCAGCAGCTCGATTAGTAGAGCTATGTATTCACCCCTCCACTTT; CDR3aa: CASSSISRAMYSPLHF; j_gene: TRBJ1-6; abundance: NA; v_gene: TRBV7-2; d_gene: NA
CDR3nt: TGTGCCAGCACGGTTGGGACTGAGCAGTACTTC; CDR3aa: CASTVGTEQYF; j_gene: TRBJ2-7; abundance: NA; v_gene: TRBV28; d_gene: NA
CDR3nt: TGCGCCAGCAGCTACTCAGGGCCCGGGGCCAACGTCCTGACTTTC; CDR3aa: CASSYSGPGANVLTF; j_gene: TRBJ2-6; abundance: NA; v_gene: TRBV4-3; d_gene: NA
CDR3nt: TGTGCCAGCAGTTTTGATAACAGGGGTCAGCCCCAGCATTTT; CDR3aa: CASSFDNRGQPQHF; j_gene: TRBJ1-5; abundance: few; v_gene: TRBV27; d_gene: TRBD1
CDR3nt: TGCGCCAGCAGCTTGGATCTACTAGGTGATGAGCAGTTCTTC; CDR3aa: CASSLDLLGDEQFF; j_gene: TRBJ2-1; abundance: few; v_gene: TRBV5-1; d_gene: NA
CDR3nt: TGTGCCAGCAGTCAGGGGCCTGAAGCTTTCTTT; CDR3aa: CASSQGPEAFF; j_gene: TRBJ1-1; abundance: NA; v_gene: TRBV27; d_gene: NA
CDR3nt: TGTGCCAGCAGTCCACCCGGGACAGGGGGCGTCTATGGCTACACCTTC; CDR3aa: CASSPPGTGGVYGYTF; j_gene: TRBJ1-2; abundance: NA; v_gene: TRBV28; d_gene: TRBD1
CDR3nt: TGTGCCAGCAGTAAACAGGGAGGCACAGATACGCAGTATTTT; CDR3aa: CASSKQGGTDTQYF; j_gene: TRBJ2-3; abundance: NA; v_gene: TRBV2; d_gene: NA
CDR3nt: TGTGCCAGCAGCTTATTGTGGGGGGCAGGGGGCGAGCAGTACTTC; CDR3aa: CASSLLWGAGGEQYF; j_gene: TRBJ2-7; abundance: NA; v_gene: TRBV11-2; d_gene: NA
CDR3nt: TGTGCCAGCAGCTTGATTACTGCTCGGGAAACTGAAGCTTTCTTT; CDR3aa: CASSLITARETEAFF; j_gene: TRBJ1-1; abundance: NA; v_gene: TRBV7-6; d_gene: NA
CDR3nt: TGTGCCACCAGCAGAGGAGGAGGTGAAGCTTTCTTT; CDR3aa: CATSRGGGEAFF; j_gene: TRBJ1-1; abundance: NA; v_gene: TRBV15; d_gene: NA
CDR3nt: TGTGCCAGCAGTCCGGGACAGGGGGCTATCTCTGGGGCCAACGTCCTGACTTTC; CDR3aa: CASSPGQGAISGANVLTF; j_gene: TRBJ2-6; abundance: NA; v_gene: TRBV7-9; d_gene: TRBD1
CDR3nt: TGTGCCAGCAGCTTCGGGGGAGGGGATGAGCAGTTCTTC; CDR3aa: CASSFGGGDEQFF; j_gene: TRBJ2-1; abundance: once; v_gene: TRBV11-3; d_gene: TRBD2
CDR3nt: TGTGCCAGCACCCTTTCGGGACAGGGGGCGTACGAGCAGTACTTC; CDR3aa: CASTLSGQGAYEQYF; j_gene: TRBJ2-7; abundance: few; v_gene: TRBV5-5; d_gene: TRBD1
CDR3nt: TGCGCCAGCAGCCCCGGGGGGGAAGGGGAAAAACTGTTTTTT; CDR3aa: CASSPGGEGEKLFF; j_gene: TRBJ1-4; abundance: NA; v_gene: TRBV4-1; d_gene: NA
CDR3nt: TGTGCCAGCAGTGACCAATACAGGGCCAGTCAGCCCCAGAATTTT; CDR3aa: CASSDQYRASQPQNF; j_gene: TRBJ1-5; abundance: NA; v_gene: TRBV2; d_gene: NA
CDR3nt: TGTGCCTCCTTTAGCCGGGGACAGCGTGAAAAACTGTTTTTT; CDR3aa: CASFSRGQREKLFF; j_gene: TRBJ1-4; abundance: NA; v_gene: TRBV30; d_gene: TRBD1
CDR3nt: TGTGCCAGCAGCCTCGAGGCGGCGAGTGCGAACACCGGGGAGCTGTTTTTT; CDR3aa: CASSLEAASANTGELFF; j_gene: TRBJ2-2; abundance: NA; v_gene: TRBV7-3; d_gene: NA
CDR3nt: TGTGCCAGCAGCCAACGGACTAGCGGGACCATCTACGAGCAGTACTTC; CDR3aa: CASSQRTSGTIYEQYF; j_gene: TRBJ2-7; abundance: once; v_gene: TRBV14; d_gene: TRBD2
CDR3nt: TGTGCCAGCAGCTTAGCCGGGTCGAGATATCAGCCCCAGCATTTT; CDR3aa: CASSLAGSRYQPQHF; j_gene: TRBJ1-5; abundance: few; v_gene: TRBV7-9; d_gene: NA
CDR3nt: TGTGCCAGTAGTATCTCAGTGATCCGCACAGATACGCAGTATTTT; CDR3aa: CASSISVIRTDTQYF; j_gene: TRBJ2-3; abundance: NA; v_gene: TRBV19; d_gene: NA